The 2 T cell receptor beta chains listed next were all sequenced from one sample in a study of TIL therapy for anti-PD-1-resistant metastatic lung cancer. This was the immunoSEQ v3 assay. The assay was immunoSEQ multiplex PCR, and TCRdb's table has in-frame clones only and misses some. The data contain about 20,000 clones, roughly four fifths of them seen just once; the ten biggest clones take up around 2.4%. The time point denotes: pre-treatment sample, taken before nivolumab and TIL therapy. The sequencing here drew on blood, taken at baseline. The receptors were sampled from a person between 25 and 79 years old with non-small cell lung cancer.

This clone was detected only once. The chain uses TRBV6-5 and TRBJ1-4; the D gene is possibly TRBD1 (5 bases). Trimming removed 2 bases from V and 3 bases from J, with 10 bases in between. CDR3 length: 15 residues. Germline assignment: CDR1 MNHEY and CDR2 SVGAGI. CDR3 loop: CASSYGGTANEKLFF. The CDR3 region has the DNA TGTGCCAGCAGTTACGGGGGGACGGCTAATGAAAAACTGTTTTTT.

The chain has TRBV19 and TRBJ1-1; the D is unclear. The CDR3 loop spans 13 amino acids. Germline CDR1 LNHDA, CDR2 SQIVND (reference sequence). Trimming removed 6 bases from V and 6 bases from J, with 14 bases in between. Here the CDR3 reads CASSRHNQPEAFF. DNA of the CDR3: TGTGCCAGTAGCAGACACAATCAACCTGAAGCTTTCTTT.